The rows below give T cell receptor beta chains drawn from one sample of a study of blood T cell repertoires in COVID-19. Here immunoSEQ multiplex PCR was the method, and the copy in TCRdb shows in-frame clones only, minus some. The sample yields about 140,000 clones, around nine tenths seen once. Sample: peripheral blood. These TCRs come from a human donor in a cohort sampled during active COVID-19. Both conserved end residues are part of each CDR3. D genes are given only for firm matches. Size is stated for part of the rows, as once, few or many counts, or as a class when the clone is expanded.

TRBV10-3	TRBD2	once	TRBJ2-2	CAISESSGNTGELFF	TGTGCCATCAGTGAATCTAGCGGAAACACCGGGGAGCTGTTTTTT
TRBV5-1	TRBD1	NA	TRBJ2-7	CASSLDLGRGYEQYF	TGCGCCAGCAGCTTGGATCTGGGCAGGGGGTACGAGCAGTACTTC
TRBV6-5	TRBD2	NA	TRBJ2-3	CASSASGVNTDTQYF	TGTGCCAGCTCGGCTAGCGGGGTCAACACAGATACGCAGTATTTT
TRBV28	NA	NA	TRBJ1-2	CASSPYRDSDYGYTF	TGTGCCAGCAGTCCTTACAGGGATTCTGACTATGGCTACACCTTC
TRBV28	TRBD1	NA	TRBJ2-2	CASSPYDRGLSTGELFF	TGTGCCAGCAGTCCGTACGACAGGGGGCTGAGCACCGGGGAGCTGTTTTTT
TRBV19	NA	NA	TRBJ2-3	CASSAGSDTQYF	TGTGCCAGTAGCGCGGGGTCAGATACGCAGTATTTT
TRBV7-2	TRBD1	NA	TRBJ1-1	CASSPSSGQGTEAFF	TGTGCCAGCAGCCCCTCCAGCGGACAGGGCACTGAAGCTTTCTTT
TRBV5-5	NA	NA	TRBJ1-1	CASSLLDRITEAFF	TGTGCCAGCAGCTTATTAGACAGGATCACTGAAGCTTTCTTT
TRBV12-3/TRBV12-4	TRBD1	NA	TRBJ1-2	CASSTGGSYGYTF	TGTGCCAGCAGTACAGGGGGATCCTATGGCTACACCTTC
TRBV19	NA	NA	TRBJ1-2	CASRQEPLGYTF	TGTGCCAGTCGACAGGAGCCTTTGGGCTACACCTTC
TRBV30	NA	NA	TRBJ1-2	CAWSVLDGYYGYTF	TGTGCCTGGAGTGTACTAGACGGATACTATGGCTACACCTTC
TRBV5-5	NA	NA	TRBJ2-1	CASSSSGDYNEQFF	TGTGCCAGCAGCTCATCGGGGGACTACAATGAGCAGTTCTTC
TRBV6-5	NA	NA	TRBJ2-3	CASRLLADTQYF	TGTGCCAGCAGACTCCTTGCAGATACGCAGTATTTT
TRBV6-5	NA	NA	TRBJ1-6	CASRGDRSDSPLHF	TGTGCCAGCAGGGGTGACAGGTCGGATTCACCCCTCCACTTT
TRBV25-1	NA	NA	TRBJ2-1	CASSEMSTGMGLREVFF	TGTGCCAGCAGTGAAATGTCTACTGGGATGGGCCTGAGGGAAGTGTTCTTC
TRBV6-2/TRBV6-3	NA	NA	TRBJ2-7	CASSLQVYEQYF	TGTGCCAGCAGCCTACAGGTCTACGAGCAGTACTTC
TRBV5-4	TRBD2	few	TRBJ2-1	CASSPKVAGVTDEQFF	TGTGCCAGCAGCCCAAAGGTCGCGGGGGTGACCGATGAGCAGTTCTTC
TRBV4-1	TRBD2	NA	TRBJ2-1	CASSQERAGAMYNEQFF	TGCGCCAGCAGCCAAGAAAGAGCGGGAGCTATGTACAATGAGCAGTTCTTC
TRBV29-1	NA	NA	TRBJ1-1	CSVDPQRGSYTEAFF	TGCAGCGTTGATCCCCAGCGGGGATCGTACACTGAAGCTTTCTTT
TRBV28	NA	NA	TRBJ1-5	CASSLTGGRNQPQHF	TGTGCCAGCAGTTTAACAGGAGGGCGCAATCAGCCCCAGCATTTT
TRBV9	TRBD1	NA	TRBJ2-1	CASSVGDRGIINEQFF	TGTGCCAGCAGCGTAGGGGACAGGGGTATTATCAATGAGCAGTTCTTC
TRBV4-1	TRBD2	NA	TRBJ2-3	CASSPLSGTSGASTDTQYF	TGCGCCAGCAGCCCCCTCAGTGGGACTAGCGGTGCTAGCACAGATACGCAGTATTTT
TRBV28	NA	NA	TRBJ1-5	CASTPSFQPQHF	TGTGCCAGCACCCCAAGCTTTCAGCCCCAGCATTTT
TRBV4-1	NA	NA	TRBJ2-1	CASSQDSVAHYNEQFF	TGCGCCAGCAGCCAAGATTCAGTAGCGCACTACAATGAGCAGTTCTTC
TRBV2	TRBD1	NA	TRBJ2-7	CASSDPRTGAGYEQYF	TGTGCCAGCAGTGACCCGCGGACAGGGGCGGGCTACGAGCAGTACTTC
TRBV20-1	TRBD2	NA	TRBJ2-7	CSASRTSGGRSSYEQYF	TGCAGTGCTAGTCGGACTAGCGGGGGCCGAAGCTCCTACGAGCAGTACTTC
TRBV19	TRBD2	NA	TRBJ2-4	CASSFLAGTPYF	TGTGCCAGTAGTTTTCTAGCGGGTACCCCGTACTTC
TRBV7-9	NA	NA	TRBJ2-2	CASSFEQGELFF	TGTGCCAGCAGCTTCGAACAAGGGGAGCTGTTTTTT
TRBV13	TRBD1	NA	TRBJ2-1	CASSLFGQGATNEQFF	TGTGCCAGCAGCTTATTCGGCCAGGGGGCAACCAATGAGCAGTTCTTC
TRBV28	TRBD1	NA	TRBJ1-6	CASSLPGGVNSPLHF	TGTGCCAGCAGCCTCCCAGGGGGCGTCAATTCACCCCTCCACTTT
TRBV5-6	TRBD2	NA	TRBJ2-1	CASSPTPWTSGRGNEQFF	TGTGCCAGCAGCCCTACCCCCTGGACTAGCGGGAGGGGCAATGAGCAGTTCTTC
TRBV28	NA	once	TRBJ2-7	CASSSGGRENHEQYF	TGTGCCAGCAGTTCCGGGGGGCGGGAGAACCACGAGCAGTACTTC
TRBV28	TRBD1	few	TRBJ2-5	CASRLEDRVQETQYF	TGTGCCAGCAGGTTGGAAGACAGGGTACAAGAGACCCAGTACTTC
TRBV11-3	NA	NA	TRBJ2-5	CASSGLRERETQYF	TGTGCCAGCAGCGGATTGAGGGAGCGGGAGACCCAGTACTTC
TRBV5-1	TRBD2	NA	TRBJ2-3	CASSLIGTSGSTDTQYF	TGCGCCAGCAGCTTGATAGGGACTAGCGGGAGCACAGATACGCAGTATTTT
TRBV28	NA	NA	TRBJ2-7	CASSPLYRDYEQYF	TGTGCCAGCAGTCCCCTCTACAGAGACTACGAGCAGTACTTC